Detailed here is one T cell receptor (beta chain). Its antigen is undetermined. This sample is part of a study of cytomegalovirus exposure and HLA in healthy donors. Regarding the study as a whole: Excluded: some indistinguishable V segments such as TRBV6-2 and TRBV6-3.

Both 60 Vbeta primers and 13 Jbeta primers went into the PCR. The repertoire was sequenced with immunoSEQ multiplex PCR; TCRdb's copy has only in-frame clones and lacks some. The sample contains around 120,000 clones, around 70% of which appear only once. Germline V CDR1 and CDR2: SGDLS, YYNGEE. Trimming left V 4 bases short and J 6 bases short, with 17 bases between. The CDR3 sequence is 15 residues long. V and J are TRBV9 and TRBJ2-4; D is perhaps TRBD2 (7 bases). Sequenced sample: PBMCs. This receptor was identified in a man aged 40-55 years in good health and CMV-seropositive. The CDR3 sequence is CASSPRGAEGNIQYF. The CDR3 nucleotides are TGTGCCAGCAGCCCCCGGGGGGCCGAGGGAAACATTCAGTACTTC.